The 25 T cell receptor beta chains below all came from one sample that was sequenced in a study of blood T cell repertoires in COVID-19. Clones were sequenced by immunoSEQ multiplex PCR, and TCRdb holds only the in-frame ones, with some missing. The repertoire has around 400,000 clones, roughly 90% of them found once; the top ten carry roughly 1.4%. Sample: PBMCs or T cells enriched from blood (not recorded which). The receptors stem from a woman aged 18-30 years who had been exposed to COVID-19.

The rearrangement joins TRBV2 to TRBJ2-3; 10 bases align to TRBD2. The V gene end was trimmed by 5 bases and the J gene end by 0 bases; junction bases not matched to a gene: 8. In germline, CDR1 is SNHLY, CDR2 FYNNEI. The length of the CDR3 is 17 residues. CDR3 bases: TGTGCCAGCAGTCCTTCCCGTAGCGGGGGGAGCACAGATACGCAGTATTTT. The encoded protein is CASSPSRSGGSTDTQYF.

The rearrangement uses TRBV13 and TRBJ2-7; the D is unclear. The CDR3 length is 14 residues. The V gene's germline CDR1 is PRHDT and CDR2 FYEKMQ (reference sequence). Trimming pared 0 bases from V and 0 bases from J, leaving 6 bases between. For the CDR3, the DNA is TGTGCCAGCAGCTTAGGCCAGTCCTCCTACGAGCAGTACTTC. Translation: CASSLGQSSYEQYF.

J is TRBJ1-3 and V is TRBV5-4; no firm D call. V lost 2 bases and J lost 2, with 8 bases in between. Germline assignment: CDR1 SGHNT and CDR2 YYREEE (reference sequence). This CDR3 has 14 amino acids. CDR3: CASSLRGTGNTIYF. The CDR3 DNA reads TGTGCCAGCAGCTTACGAGGGACTGGAAACACCATATATTTT.

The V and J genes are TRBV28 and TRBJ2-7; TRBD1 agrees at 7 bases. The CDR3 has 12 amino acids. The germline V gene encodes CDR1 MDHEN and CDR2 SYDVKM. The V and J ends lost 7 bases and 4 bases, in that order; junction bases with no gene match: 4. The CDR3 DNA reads TGTGCCAGCAATCTGACAGGGTACGAGCAGTACTTC. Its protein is CASNLTGYEQYF.

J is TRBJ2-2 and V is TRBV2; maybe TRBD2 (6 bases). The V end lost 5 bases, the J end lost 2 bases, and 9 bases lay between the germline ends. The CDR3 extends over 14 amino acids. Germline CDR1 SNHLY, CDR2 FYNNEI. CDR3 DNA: TGTGCCAGCAGTCCCGGGAGAAACACCGGGGAGCTGTTTTTT. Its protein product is CASSPGRNTGELFF. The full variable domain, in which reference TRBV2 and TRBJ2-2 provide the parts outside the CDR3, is EPEVTQTPSHQVTQMGQEVILRCVPISNHLYFYWYRQILGQKVEFLVSFYNNEISEKSEIFDDQFSVERPDGSNFTLKIRSTKLEDSAMYFCASSPGRNTGELFFGEGSRLTVL.

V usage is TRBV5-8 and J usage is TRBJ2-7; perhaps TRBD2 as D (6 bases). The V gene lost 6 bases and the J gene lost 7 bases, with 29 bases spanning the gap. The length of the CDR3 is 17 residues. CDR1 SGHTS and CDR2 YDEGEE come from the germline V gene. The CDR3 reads CASTSAGSGTDSWEQYF. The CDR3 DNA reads TGTGCCAGCACCTCTGCGGGATCGGGGACGGATTCTTGGGAGCAGTACTTC.

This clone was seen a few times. The CDR3: CSVVGTPNTEAFF. CDR3 DNA: TGCAGCGTAGTCGGGACACCGAACACTGAAGCTTTCTTT. The V call is TRBV29-1, the J call TRBJ1-1; tentatively, D is TRBD1 (6 bases). This CDR3 region has 13 residues. Per the germline V gene, CDR1 is SQVTM and CDR2 is ANQGSEA. V was cut by 6 bases and J by 1 base, with 12 bases left in between.

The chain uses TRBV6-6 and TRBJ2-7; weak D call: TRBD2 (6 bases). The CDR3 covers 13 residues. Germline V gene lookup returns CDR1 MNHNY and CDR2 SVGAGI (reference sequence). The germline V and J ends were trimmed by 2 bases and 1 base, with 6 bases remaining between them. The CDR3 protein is CASSYAGSYEQYF. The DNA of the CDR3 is TGTGCCAGCAGTTACGCGGGATCCTACGAGCAGTACTTC.

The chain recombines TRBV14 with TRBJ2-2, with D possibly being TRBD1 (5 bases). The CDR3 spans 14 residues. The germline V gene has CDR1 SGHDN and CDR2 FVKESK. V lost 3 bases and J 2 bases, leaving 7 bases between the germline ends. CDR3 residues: CASSHWTNTGELFF. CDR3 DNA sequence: TGTGCCAGCAGCCACTGGACAAACACCGGGGAGCTGTTTTTT.

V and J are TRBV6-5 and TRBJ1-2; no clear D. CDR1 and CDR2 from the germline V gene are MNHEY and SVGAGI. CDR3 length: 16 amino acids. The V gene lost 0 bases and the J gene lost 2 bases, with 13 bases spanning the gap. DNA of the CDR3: TGTGCCAGCAGTTACTCCGGGGTTACGATGAACTATGGCTACACCTTC. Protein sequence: CASSYSGVTMNYGYTF.

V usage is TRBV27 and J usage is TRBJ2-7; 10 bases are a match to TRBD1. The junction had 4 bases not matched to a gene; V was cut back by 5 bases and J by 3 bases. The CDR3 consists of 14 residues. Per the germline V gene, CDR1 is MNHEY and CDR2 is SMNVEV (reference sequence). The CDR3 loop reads CASSPWDRGYEQYF. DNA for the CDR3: TGTGCCAGCAGTCCATGGGACAGGGGCTACGAGCAGTACTTC.

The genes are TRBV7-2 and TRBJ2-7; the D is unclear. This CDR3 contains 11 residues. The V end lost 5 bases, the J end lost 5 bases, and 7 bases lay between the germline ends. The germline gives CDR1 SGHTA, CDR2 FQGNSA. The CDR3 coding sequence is TGTGCCAGCAGCGGGCACGACGAGCAGTACTTC. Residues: CASSGHDEQYF.

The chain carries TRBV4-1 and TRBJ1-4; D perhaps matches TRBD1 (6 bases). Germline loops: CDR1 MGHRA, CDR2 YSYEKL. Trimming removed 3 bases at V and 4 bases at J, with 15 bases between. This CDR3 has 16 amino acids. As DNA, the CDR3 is TGCGCCAGCAGCCAGGGAGTAACAGGGTTTAATGAAAAACTGTTTTTT. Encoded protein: CASSQGVTGFNEKLFF.

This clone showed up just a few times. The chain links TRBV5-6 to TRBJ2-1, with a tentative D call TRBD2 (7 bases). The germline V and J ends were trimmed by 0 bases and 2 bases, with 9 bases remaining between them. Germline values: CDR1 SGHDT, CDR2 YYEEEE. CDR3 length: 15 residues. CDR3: CASSLDGGPYNEQFF. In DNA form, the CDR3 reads TGTGCCAGCAGCTTGGACGGGGGGCCCTACAATGAGCAGTTCTTC.

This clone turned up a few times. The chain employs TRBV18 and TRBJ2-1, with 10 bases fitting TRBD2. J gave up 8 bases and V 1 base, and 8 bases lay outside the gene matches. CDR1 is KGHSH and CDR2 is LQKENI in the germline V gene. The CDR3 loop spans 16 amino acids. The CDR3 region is CASSPRSSGGTYEQFF. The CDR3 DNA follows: TGTGCCAGCTCACCACGGTCTAGCGGGGGTACATATGAGCAGTTCTTC.

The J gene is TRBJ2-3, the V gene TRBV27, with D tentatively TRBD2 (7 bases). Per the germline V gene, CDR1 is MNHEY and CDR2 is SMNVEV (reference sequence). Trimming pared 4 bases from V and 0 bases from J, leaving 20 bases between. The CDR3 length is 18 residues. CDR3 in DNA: TGTGCCAGCAGTTCCCCCCGGGGGGCGTATTTCAGCACAGATACGCAGTATTTT. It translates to CASSSPRGAYFSTDTQYF.

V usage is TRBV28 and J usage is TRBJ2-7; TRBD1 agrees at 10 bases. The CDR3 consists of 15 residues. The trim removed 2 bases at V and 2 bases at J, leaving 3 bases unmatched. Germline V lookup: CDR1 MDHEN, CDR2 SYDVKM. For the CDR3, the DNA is TGTGCCAGCAGTTTAACGGGACAGGGGACCTACGAGCAGTACTTC. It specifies CASSLTGQGTYEQYF.

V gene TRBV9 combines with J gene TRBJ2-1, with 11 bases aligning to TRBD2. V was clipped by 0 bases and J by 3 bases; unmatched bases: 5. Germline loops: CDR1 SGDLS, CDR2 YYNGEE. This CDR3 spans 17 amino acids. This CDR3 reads CASSVVGLADIYNEQFF. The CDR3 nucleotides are TGTGCCAGCAGCGTAGTGGGACTAGCGGATATCTACAATGAGCAGTTCTTC.

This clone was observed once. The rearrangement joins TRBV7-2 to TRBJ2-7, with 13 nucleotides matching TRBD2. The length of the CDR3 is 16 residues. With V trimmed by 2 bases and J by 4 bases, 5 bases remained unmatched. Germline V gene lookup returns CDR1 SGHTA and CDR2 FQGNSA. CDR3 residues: CASSLRGTSGAYEQYF. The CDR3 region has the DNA TGTGCCAGCAGCTTACGCGGGACTAGCGGGGCGTACGAGCAGTACTTC.

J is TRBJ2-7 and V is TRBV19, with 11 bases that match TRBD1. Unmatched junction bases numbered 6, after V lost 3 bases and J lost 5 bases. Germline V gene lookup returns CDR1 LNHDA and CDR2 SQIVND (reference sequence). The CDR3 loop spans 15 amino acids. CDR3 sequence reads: CASSIPDRGPDEQYF. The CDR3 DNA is TGTGCCAGTAGTATCCCGGACAGGGGGCCCGACGAGCAGTACTTC.

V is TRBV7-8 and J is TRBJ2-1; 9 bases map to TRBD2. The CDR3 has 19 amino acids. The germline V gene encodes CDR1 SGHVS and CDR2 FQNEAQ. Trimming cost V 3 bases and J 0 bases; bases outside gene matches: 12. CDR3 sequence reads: CASSFAGGPISSSYNEQFF. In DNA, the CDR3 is TGTGCCAGCAGCTTTGCGGGGGGGCCTATTAGCAGCTCCTACAATGAGCAGTTCTTC.

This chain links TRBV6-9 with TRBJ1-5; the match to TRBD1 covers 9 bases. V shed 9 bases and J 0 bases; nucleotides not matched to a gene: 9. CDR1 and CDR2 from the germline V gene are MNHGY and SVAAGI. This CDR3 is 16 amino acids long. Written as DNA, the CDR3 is TGTGCCAGGGGAGGGAAGGACAGGGGTAGCAATCAGCCCCAGCATTTT. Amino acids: CARGGKDRGSNQPQHF.

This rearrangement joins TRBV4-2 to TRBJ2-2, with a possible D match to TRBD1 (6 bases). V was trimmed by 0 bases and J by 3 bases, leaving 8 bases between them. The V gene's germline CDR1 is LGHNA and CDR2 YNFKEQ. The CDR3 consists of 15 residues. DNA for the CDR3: TGTGCCAGCAGCCAAGAGGGGGCTGACACCGGGGAGCTGTTTTTT. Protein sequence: CASSQEGADTGELFF.

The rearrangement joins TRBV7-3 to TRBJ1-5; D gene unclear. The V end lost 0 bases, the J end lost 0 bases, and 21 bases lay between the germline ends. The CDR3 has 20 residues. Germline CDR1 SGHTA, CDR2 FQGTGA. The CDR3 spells CASSLTSKVSDLNSNQPQHF. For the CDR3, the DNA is TGTGCCAGCAGCTTAACGTCGAAGGTCAGCGACTTAAATAGCAATCAGCCCCAGCATTTT.

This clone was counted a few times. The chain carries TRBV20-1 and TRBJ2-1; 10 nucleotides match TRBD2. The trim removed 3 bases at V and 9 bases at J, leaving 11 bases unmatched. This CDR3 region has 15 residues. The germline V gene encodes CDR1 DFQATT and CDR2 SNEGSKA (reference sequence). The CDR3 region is CSASHTSGNVGEQFF. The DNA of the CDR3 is TGCAGTGCTAGTCATACTAGCGGGAATGTCGGTGAGCAGTTCTTC.